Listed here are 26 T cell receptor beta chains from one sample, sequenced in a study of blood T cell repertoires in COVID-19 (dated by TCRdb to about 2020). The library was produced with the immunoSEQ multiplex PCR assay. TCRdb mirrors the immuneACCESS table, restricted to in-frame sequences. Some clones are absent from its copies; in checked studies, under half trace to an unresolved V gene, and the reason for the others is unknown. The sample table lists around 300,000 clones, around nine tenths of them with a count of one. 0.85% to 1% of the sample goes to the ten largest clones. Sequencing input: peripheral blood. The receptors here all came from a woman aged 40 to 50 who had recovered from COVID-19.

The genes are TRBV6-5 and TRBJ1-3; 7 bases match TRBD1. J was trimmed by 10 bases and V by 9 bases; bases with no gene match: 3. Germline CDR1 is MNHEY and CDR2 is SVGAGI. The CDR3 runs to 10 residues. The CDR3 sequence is CARQGITIYF. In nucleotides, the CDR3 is TGTGCCAGACAGGGGATAACCATATATTTT.

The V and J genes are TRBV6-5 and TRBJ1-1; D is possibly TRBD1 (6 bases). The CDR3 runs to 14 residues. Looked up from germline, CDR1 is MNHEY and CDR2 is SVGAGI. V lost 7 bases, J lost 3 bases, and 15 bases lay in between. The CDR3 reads CASKQQGADTEAFF. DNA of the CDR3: TGTGCCAGCAAGCAACAGGGCGCGGACACTGAAGCTTTCTTT.

CDR3 bases: TGCGCCAGCAGTGAGTTGAGATCGGGTGAAAAACTGTTTTTT. This gives the protein CASSELRSGEKLFF. The chain is built from TRBV10-2 and TRBJ1-4; no firm D call. The CDR3 spans 14 residues. The germline V and J ends were trimmed by 1 base and 7 bases, with 10 bases remaining between them. Germline values: CDR1 WSHSY, CDR2 SAAADI.

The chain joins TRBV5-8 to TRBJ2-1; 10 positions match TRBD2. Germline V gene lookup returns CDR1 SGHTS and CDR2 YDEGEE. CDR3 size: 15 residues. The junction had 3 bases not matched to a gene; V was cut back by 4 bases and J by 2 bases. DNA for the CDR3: TGTGCCAGCAGCACAACTAGCGGGACCTACAATGAGCAGTTCTTC. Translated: CASSTTSGTYNEQFF.

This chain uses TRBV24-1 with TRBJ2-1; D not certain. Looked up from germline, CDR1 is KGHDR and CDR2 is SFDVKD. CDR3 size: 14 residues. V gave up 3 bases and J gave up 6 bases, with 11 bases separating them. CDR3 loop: CATSDAVVANEQFF. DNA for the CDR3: TGTGCCACCAGTGATGCGGTTGTAGCCAATGAGCAGTTCTTC.

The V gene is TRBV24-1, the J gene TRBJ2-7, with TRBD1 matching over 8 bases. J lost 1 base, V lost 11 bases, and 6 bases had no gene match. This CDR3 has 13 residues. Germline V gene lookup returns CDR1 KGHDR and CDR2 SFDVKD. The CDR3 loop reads CARIGDRSYEQYF. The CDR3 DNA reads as TGTGCCAGAATTGGGGACAGGTCCTACGAGCAGTACTTC.

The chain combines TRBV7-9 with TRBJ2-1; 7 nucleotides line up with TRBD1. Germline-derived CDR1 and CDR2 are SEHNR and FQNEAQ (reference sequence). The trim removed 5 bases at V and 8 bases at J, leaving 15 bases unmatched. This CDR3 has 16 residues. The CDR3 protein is CASSRTGTDSGDEQFF. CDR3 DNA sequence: TGTGCCAGCAGCAGGACCGGGACAGACTCTGGTGATGAGCAGTTCTTC.

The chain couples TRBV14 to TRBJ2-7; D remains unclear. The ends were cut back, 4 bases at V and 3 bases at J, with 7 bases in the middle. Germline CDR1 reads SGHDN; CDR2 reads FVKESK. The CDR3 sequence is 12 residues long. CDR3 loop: CASSLQDYEQYF. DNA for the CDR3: TGTGCCAGCAGCCTACAAGACTACGAGCAGTACTTC.

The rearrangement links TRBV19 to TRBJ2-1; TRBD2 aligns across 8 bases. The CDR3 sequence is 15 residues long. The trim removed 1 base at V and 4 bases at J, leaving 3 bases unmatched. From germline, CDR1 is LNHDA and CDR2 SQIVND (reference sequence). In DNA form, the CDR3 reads TGTGCCAGTAGTATAGCACTAGCGGTTTACAATGAGCAGTTCTTC. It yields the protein CASSIALAVYNEQFF.

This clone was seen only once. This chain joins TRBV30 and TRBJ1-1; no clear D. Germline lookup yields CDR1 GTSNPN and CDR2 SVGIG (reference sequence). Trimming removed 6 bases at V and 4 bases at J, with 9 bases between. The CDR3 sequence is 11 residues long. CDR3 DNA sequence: TGTGCCTGCTCGAGAGGCACTGAAGCTTTCTTT. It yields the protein CACSRGTEAFF.

Written as DNA, the CDR3 is TGTGCCAGCAGCTTGGCCGGGGTCGGGGTCGGGGAGCTGTTTTTT. Translation gives CASSLAGVGVGELFF. The rearrangement links TRBV5-4 to TRBJ2-2; D is possibly TRBD2 (5 bases). Germline V gives CDR1 SGHNT, CDR2 YYREEE (reference sequence). V lost 0 bases and J 7 bases, leaving 13 bases between the germline ends. The CDR3 consists of 15 residues.

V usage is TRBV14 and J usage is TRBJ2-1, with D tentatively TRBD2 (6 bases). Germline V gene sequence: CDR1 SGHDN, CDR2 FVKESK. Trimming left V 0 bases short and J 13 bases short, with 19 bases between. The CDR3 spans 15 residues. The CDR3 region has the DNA TGTGCCAGCAGCCAAGATGCGGGGCCCCCCTCAACCCAGTTCTTC. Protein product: CASSQDAGPPSTQFF.

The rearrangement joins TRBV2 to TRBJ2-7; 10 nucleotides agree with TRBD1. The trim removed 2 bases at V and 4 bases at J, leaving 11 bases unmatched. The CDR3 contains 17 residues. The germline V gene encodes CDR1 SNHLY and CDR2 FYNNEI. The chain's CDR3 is CASSEPRTGGRRYEQYF. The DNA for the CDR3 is TGTGCCAGCAGTGAACCTAGGACAGGGGGACGAAGGTACGAGCAGTACTTC.

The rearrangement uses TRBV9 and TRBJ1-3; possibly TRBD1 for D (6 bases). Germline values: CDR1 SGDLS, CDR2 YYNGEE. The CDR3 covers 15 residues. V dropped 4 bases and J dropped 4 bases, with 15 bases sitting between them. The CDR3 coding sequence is TGTGCCAGCAGCCCAGGGGAGAGCTCCGGAAACACCATATATTTT. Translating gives CASSPGESSGNTIYF.

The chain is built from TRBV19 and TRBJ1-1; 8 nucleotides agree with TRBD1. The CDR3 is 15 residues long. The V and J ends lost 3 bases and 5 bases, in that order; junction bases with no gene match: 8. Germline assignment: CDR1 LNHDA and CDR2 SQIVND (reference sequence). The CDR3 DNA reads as TGTGCCAGTAGTATTAGAAGGACAGGGCCAACTGAAGCTTTCTTT. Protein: CASSIRRTGPTEAFF. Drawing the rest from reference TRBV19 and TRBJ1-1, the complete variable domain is DGGITQSPKYLFRKEGQNVTLSCEQNLNHDAMYWYRQDPGQGLRLIYYSQIVNDFQKGDIAEGYSVSREKKESFPLTVTSAQKNPTAFYLCASSIRRTGPTEAFFGQGTRLTVV.

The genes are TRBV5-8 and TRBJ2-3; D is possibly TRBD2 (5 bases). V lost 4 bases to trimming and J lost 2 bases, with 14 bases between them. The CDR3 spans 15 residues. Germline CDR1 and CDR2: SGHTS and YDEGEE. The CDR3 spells CASSHGKRDTDTQYF. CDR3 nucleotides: TGTGCCAGCAGCCATGGGAAGAGGGACACAGATACGCAGTATTTT.

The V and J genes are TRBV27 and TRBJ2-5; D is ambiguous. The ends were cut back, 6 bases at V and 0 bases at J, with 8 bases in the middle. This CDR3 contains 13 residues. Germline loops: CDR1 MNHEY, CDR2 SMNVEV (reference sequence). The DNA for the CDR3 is TGTGCCAGCAGACACCTAGACCAAGAGACCCAGTACTTC. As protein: CASRHLDQETQYF.

The CDR3 loop reads CASSRQGQTGGYTF. The CDR3 DNA sequence: TGTGCCAGCAGCAGACAGGGGCAAACGGGTGGCTACACCTTC. The chain has TRBV6-5 and TRBJ1-2; 8 nucleotides align to TRBD1. The CDR3 loop spans 14 amino acids. Germline CDR1 is MNHEY and CDR2 is SVGAGI. V gave up 6 bases and J gave up 7 bases; unmatched junction bases: 10.

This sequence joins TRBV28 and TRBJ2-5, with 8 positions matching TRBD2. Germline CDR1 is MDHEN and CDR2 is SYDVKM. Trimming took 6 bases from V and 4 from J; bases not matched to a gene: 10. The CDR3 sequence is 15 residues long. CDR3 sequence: CASSLAGWGGETQYF. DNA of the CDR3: TGTGCCAGCAGCTTAGCGGGATGGGGAGGAGAGACCCAGTACTTC.

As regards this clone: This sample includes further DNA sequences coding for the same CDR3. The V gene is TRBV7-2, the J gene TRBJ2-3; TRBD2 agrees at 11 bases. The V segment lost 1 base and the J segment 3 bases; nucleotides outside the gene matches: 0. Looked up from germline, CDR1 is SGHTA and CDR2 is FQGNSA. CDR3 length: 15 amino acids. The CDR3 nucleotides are TGTGCCAGCAGCTTAGGACTAGCGGGAACAGATACGCAGTATTTT. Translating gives CASSLGLAGTDTQYF.

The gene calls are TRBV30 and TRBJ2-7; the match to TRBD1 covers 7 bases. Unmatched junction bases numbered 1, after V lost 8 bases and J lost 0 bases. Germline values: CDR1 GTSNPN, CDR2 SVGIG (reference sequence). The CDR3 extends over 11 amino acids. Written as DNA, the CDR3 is TGTGCCGGGGACAGCTCCTACGAGCAGTACTTC. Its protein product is CAGDSSYEQYF.

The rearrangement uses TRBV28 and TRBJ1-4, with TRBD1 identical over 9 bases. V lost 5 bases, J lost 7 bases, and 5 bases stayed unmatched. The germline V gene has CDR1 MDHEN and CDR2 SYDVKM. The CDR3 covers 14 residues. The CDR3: CASSSTGGGEKLFF. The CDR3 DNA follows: TGTGCCAGCAGTAGTACAGGGGGCGGTGAAAAACTGTTTTTT. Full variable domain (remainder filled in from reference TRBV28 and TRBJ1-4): DVKVTQSSRYLVKRTGEKVFLECVQDMDHENMFWYRQDPGLGLRLIYFSYDVKMKEKGDIPEGYSVSREKKERFSLILESASTNQTSMYLCASSSTGGGEKLFFGSGTQLSVL.

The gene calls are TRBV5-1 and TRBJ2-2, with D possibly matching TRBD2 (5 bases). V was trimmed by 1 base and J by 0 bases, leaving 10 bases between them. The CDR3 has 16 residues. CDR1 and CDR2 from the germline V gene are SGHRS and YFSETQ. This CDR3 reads CASSLRQTTNTGELFF. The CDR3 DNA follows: TGCGCCAGCAGCTTGAGGCAGACTACGAACACCGGGGAGCTGTTTTTT.

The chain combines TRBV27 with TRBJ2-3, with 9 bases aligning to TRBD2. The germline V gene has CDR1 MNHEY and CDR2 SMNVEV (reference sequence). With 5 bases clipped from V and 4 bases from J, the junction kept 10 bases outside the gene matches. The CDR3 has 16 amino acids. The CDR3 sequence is CASSAGIAGAADTQYF. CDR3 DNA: TGTGCCAGCAGTGCCGGTATAGCGGGAGCCGCAGATACGCAGTATTTT.

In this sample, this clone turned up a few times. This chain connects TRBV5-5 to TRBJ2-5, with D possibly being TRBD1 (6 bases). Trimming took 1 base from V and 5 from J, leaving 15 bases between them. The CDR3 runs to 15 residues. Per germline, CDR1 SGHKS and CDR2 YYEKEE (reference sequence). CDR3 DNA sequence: TGTGCCAGCAGCTTGTTTGGGGGCGAGGGGGAGACCCAGTACTTC. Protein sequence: CASSLFGGEGETQYF.

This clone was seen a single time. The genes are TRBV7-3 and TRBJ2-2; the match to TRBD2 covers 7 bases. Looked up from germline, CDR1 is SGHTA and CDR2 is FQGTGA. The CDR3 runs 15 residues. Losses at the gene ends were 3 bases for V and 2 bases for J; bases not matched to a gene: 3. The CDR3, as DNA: TGTGCCAGCAGCTTGGGACTACCCAACACCGGGGAGCTGTTTTTT. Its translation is CASSLGLPNTGELFF.